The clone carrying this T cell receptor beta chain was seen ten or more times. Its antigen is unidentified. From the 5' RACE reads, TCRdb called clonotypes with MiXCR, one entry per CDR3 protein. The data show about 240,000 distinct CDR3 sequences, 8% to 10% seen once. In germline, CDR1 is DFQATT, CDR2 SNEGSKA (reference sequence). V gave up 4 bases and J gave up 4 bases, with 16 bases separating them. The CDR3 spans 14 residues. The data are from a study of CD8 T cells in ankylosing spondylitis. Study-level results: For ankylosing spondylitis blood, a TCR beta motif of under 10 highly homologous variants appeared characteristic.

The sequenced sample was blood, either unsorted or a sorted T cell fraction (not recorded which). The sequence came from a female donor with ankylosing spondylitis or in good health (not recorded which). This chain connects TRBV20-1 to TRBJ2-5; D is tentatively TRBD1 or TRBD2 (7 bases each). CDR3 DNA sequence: TGCAGTGCTACCAGGGGGAGGGCAATAGAGACCCAGTACTTC. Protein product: CSATRGRAIETQYF.